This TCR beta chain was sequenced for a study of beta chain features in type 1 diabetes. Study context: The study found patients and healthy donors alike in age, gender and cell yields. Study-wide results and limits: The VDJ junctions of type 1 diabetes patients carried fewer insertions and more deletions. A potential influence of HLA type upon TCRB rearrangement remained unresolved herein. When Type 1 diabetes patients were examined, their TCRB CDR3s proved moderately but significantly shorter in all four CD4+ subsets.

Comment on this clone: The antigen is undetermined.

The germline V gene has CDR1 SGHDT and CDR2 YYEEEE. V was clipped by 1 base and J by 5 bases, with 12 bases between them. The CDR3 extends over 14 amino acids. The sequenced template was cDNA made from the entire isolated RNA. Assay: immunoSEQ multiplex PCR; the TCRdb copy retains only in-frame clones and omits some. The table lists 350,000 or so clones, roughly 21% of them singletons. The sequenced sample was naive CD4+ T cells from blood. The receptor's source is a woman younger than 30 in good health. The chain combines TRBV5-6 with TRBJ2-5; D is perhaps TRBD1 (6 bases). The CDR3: CASSLPGQGETQYF. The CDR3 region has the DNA TGTGCCAGCAGCTTGCCAGGGCAGGGGGAGACCCAGTACTTC.